These T cell receptor beta chains were read from a single sample in a study of blood T cell repertoires in COVID-19. TCRdb's table, derived via immunoSEQ multiplex PCR, lists solely in-frame clones and lacks some. Of 350,000 or so clones in the sample, 92% were seen once. The specimen was PBMCs or T cells enriched from blood (not recorded which). The receptors were gathered from a young woman who had recovered from COVID-19. Each CDR3 is given with its conserved first and last residue. D genes are given only for firm matches. Size is omitted from some rows. Given values are once, few, many or a class for expanded clones.

-	TRBD2	TRBV6-2/TRBV6-3	TRBJ2-1	TGTGCCAGCACCCCAGACCGGACTAGCGGCTATGAGCAGTTCTTC	CASTPDRTSGYEQFF
-	-	TRBV5-5	TRBJ2-1	TGTGCCAGCAGCTTGCTGTCCGTCTACAATGAGCAGTTCTTC	CASSLLSVYNEQFF
-	-	TRBV9	TRBJ1-1	TGTGCCAGCAGCGTAGAGATGGAGACTGAAGCTTTCTTT	CASSVEMETEAFF
-	-	TRBV29-1	TRBJ2-7	TGCAGCGTAGCCTACGAGGGAGCTCTCTACGAGCAGTACTTC	CSVAYEGALYEQYF
-	TRBD1	TRBV30	TRBJ1-6	TGTGCCTGGAGTGTACTTCGTGTTGGGACAGGGGATTCACCCCTCCACTTT	CAWSVLRVGTGDSPLHF
-	-	TRBV5-8	TRBJ1-4	TGTGCCAGCAGCCTGGGACGGGTATGGGCTAATGAAAAACTGTTTTTT	CASSLGRVWANEKLFF
once	TRBD2	TRBV10-3	TRBJ2-7	TGTGCCAGCAGGACTAGCGGGAGTTCTGCCGAGCAGTACTTC	CASRTSGSSAEQYF
-	TRBD1	TRBV3-1/TRBV3-2	TRBJ2-7	TGTGCCAGCAGCTACAGGGGAACCTACGAGCAGTACTTC	CASSYRGTYEQYF
-	-	TRBV29-1	TRBJ1-1	TGCAGCGGCAGCGTGACAGGGAACACTGAAGCTTTCTTT	CSGSVTGNTEAFF
-	-	TRBV11-2	TRBJ2-6	TGTGCCAGCAGCAGCCTAGGCTCTGGGGCCAACGTCCTGACTTTC	CASSSLGSGANVLTF
-	-	TRBV28	TRBJ1-5	TGTGCCAGCAGACCCAGGGGTACCGCCAATCAGCCCCAGCATTTT	CASRPRGTANQPQHF
-	TRBD1	TRBV12-3/TRBV12-4	TRBJ1-1	TGTGCCAGCAGTTCGTCAGGGGGTACTGAAGCTTTCTTT	CASSSSGGTEAFF
-	-	TRBV27	TRBJ2-7	TGTGCCAGCAGTTCTCAGGGGAAGGTCTCCTACGAGCAGTACTTC	CASSSQGKVSYEQYF
-	TRBD1	TRBV6-5	TRBJ1-5	TGTGCCAGCAGTCGCAGGGACAGAAAAGACCAGCCCCAGCATTTT	CASSRRDRKDQPQHF
-	-	TRBV6-6	TRBJ1-4	TGTGCCAGCAGTTACGGTTCCCTACTGAATAATGAAAAACTGTTTTTT	CASSYGSLLNNEKLFF
-	-	TRBV6-2/TRBV6-3	TRBJ2-1	TGTGCCAGCAGTTACCTAGCCAATGAGCAGTTCTTC	CASSYLANEQFF
-	TRBD1	TRBV10-3	TRBJ1-2	TGTGCCATCAGGGACAGGGTAGCTAACTATGGCTACACCTTC	CAIRDRVANYGYTF